Below are 21 T cell receptor beta chains sequenced from a single sample in a study of T-cell reconstitution after alpha-beta-depleted transplantation in children. It was with unique molecular identifiers that the TCRbeta library was prepared. TCRdb independently ran MiXCR on the PCR reads; one entry per CDR3 protein. The table shows roughly 100,000 distinct CDR3 sequences, with 7.5% to 9.5% occurring only once. Material: PBMCs, obtained before TCRalphabeta/CD19-depleted stem cell transplant. These receptors all stem from a boy younger than 10 with acute lymphoblastic leukemia, due to receive a stem cell transplant.

As regards this clonotype: The CDR3 end shows no conserved phenylalanine or tryptophan, and so a read error is likely. This chain joins TRBV12-3 or TRBV12-4 and TRBJ1-1, with TRBD1 as a possible D gene (5 bases). The length of the CDR3 is 14 residues. Trimming took 7 bases from V and 2 from J, leaving 14 bases between them. The CDR3 DNA reads as TGTGCCAGCACTTTTGGTAGGGGAAACACTGAAGCTTTCTAT. This translates into CASTFGRGNTEAFY.

This clonotype was counted many times. The rearrangement joins TRBV10-2 to TRBJ2-7, with 7 bases that match TRBD1. This CDR3 has 14 residues. Germline values: CDR1 WSHSY, CDR2 SAAADI. V lost 3 bases to trimming and J lost 3 bases; unmatched junction nucleotides: 5. CDR3 region: CASSEGDRVYEQYF. DNA for the CDR3: TGCGCCAGCAGTGAAGGTGACAGGGTCTACGAGCAGTACTTC.

This clonotype was counted ten times or more. The genes are TRBV6-1 and TRBJ2-5, with 7 bases aligning to TRBD1. The CDR3 is made up of 14 amino acids. Per the germline V gene, CDR1 is MNHNS and CDR2 is SASEGT. The trim removed 8 bases at V and 6 bases at J, leaving 12 bases unmatched. For the CDR3, the DNA is TGTGCCAGCGGTGGGACAGTAATTGCTAAGACCCAGTACTTC. This sequence encodes CASGGTVIAKTQYF.

This clonotype came up many times. The CDR3 region has the DNA TGTGCCAGCAGCCCGTCTCAGCGGGGCACAGATACGCAGTATTTT. This sequence encodes CASSPSQRGTDTQYF. The genes are TRBV12-3 or TRBV12-4 and TRBJ2-3, with D possibly TRBD2 on 6 matching bases. Trimming stripped 6 bases from V and 1 base from J, with 14 bases between. The CDR3 has 15 residues.

The sample holds many counts of this clonotype. This sequence joins TRBV19 and TRBJ2-1; TRBD2 agrees at 8 bases. The ends lost 0 bases at V and 2 bases at J; junction bases unmatched: 3. The germline gives CDR1 LNHDA, CDR2 SQIVND (reference sequence). The CDR3 runs 16 residues. CDR3 region: CASSIDQRGPYNEQFF. CDR3 nucleotides: TGTGCCAGTAGTATAGATCAGCGGGGGCCCTACAATGAGCAGTTCTTC. The variable domain in full, completed from reference TRBV19 and TRBJ2-1, reads DGGITQSPKYLFRKEGQNVTLSCEQNLNHDAMYWYRQDPGQGLRLIYYSQIVNDFQKGDIAEGYSVSREKKESFPLTVTSAQKNPTAFYLCASSIDQRGPYNEQFFGPGTRLTVL.

This clonotype occurred a few times. The V gene is TRBV7-2, the J gene TRBJ2-7; TRBD2 might be the D (6 bases). Germline assignment: CDR1 SGHTA and CDR2 FQGNSA. V was pared by 4 bases and J by 6 bases, with 22 bases between. This CDR3 has 16 amino acids. Written as DNA, the CDR3 is TGTGCCAGCAGCTCGGCGGGGATGGTAGGGCCGGCCGAGCAGTACTTC. As protein: CASSSAGMVGPAEQYF.

This clonotype was found a few times. The chain joins TRBV19 to TRBJ2-3; no clear D. The CDR3 consists of 13 residues. The ends were cut back, 1 base at V and 2 bases at J, with 4 bases in the middle. Germline assignment: CDR1 LNHDA and CDR2 SQIVND (reference sequence). CDR3 amino acids: CASSIVNTDTQYF. CDR3 DNA sequence: TGTGCCAGTAGTATAGTTAACACAGATACGCAGTATTTT.

This clonotype came up many times. The V gene is TRBV6-6, the J gene TRBJ1-1, with D unclear. V was cut by 8 bases and J by 1 base, with 11 bases left in between. The CDR3 sequence is 13 residues long. Per the germline V gene, CDR1 is MNHNY and CDR2 is SVGAGI (reference sequence). In nucleotides, the CDR3 is TGTGCCAGCGTTGAAGGGTGGAACACTGAAGCTTTCTTT. Encoded protein: CASVEGWNTEAFF.

This clonotype has more than one count but fewer than ten. This chain joins TRBV6-4 and TRBJ2-1; 7 nucleotides line up with TRBD2. The germline gives CDR1 MRHNA, CDR2 SNTAGT. This CDR3 has 16 residues. The V and J ends lost 0 bases and 2 bases, in that order; junction bases with no gene match: 4. Here the CDR3 DNA reads TGTGCCAGCAGTGACTCGGGCGGGGGTACCTACAATGAGCAGTTCTTC. Its translation: CASSDSGGGTYNEQFF.

This clonotype was observed at least ten times. The chain uses TRBV21-1 and TRBJ2-7; TRBD1 is taken as the D call from the table, unchecked against the DNA. TRBV21-1 is flagged as a pseudogene. The CDR3 sequence is 16 residues long. The CDR3 here is CASSKETPPGAYEQYF. CDR3 bases: TGTGCCAGCAGCAAAGAAACCCCCCCGGGGGCCTACGAGCAGTACTTC.

This clonotype occurred a few times. V is TRBV11-2 and J is TRBJ2-3; 13 bases are a match to TRBD2. Germline CDR1 and CDR2: SGHAT and FQNNGV. V dropped 3 bases and J dropped 2; count of bases not matched to a gene: 8. CDR3 length: 18 residues. The chain's CDR3 is CASSFRRLAGGLTDTQYF. The DNA of the CDR3 is TGTGCCAGCAGCTTTCGTCGACTAGCGGGGGGCCTCACAGATACGCAGTATTTT.

This clonotype was seen a handful of times. This sequence joins TRBV27 and TRBJ1-6; the match to TRBD1 covers 8 bases. This CDR3 spans 15 amino acids. CDR1 is MNHEY and CDR2 is SMNVEV in the germline V gene (reference sequence). The junction had 8 bases not matched to a gene; V was cut back by 3 bases and J by 10 bases. CDR3 protein: CASSLTTGEKSPLHF. The CDR3 bases are TGTGCCAGCAGTTTGACGACAGGGGAAAAATCACCCCTCCACTTT.

A few counts support this clonotype. This chain links TRBV5-1 with TRBJ1-2; D is uncertain. Trimming stripped 7 bases from V and 5 bases from J, with 6 bases between. CDR1 is SGHRS and CDR2 is YFSETQ in the germline V gene. This CDR3 spans 10 amino acids. CDR3 coding DNA: TGCGCCAGCCTGGGGTATGGCTACACCTTC. Translated, it gives CASLGYGYTF.

A word on this clonotype: A junction end diverges from the germline sequence, so it may reflect a read error. In nucleotides, the CDR3 is TGCAGTGCTAGTTTTCTCTCTGGGGCCGACGTCCTGACTTTT. Translating gives CSASFLSGADVLTF. This chain links TRBV20-1 with TRBJ2-6; D is possibly TRBD1 (5 bases). The CDR3 length is 14 residues. Germline lookup yields CDR1 DFQATT and CDR2 SNEGSKA (reference sequence).

J is TRBJ2-2 and V is TRBV6-4; no reliable D call. Germline V gene sequence: CDR1 MRHNA, CDR2 SNTAGT. V shed 0 bases and J shed 4 bases, with 3 bases lying between them. CDR3 length equals 13 residues. CDR3 sequence (DNA): TGTGCCAGCAGTGACTCCAGCACCGGGGAGCTGTTTTTT. Amino acid sequence: CASSDSSTGELFF.

The table lists this clonotype with a few counts. This sequence joins TRBV20-1 and TRBJ2-2; D ambiguous. CDR3 length equals 15 residues. Trimming cost V 6 bases and J 0 bases, with 14 bases left between them. CDR1 is DFQATT and CDR2 is SNEGSKA in the germline V gene (reference sequence). In DNA form, the CDR3 reads TGCAGTGCCCCGCCCCGTGGGCCGAACACCGGGGAGCTGTTTTTT. This sequence encodes CSAPPRGPNTGELFF.

V gene TRBV2 combines with J gene TRBJ2-7, with D unclear. The CDR3 runs 12 residues. Trimming shortened V by 6 bases and J by 2 bases, and 8 bases separated the two germline ends. The germline V gene encodes CDR1 SNHLY and CDR2 FYNNEI. CDR3 protein: CASRRYTYEQYF. The CDR3 DNA reads as TGTGCCAGCAGACGGTACACCTACGAGCAGTACTTC.

The V call is TRBV5-4, the J call TRBJ2-2; a weak D match, TRBD1 (6 bases). V lost 4 bases and J lost 4, with 8 bases in between. CDR3 length equals 13 residues. Germline V CDR1 and CDR2: SGHNT, YYREEE (reference sequence). The CDR3 is CASSQQGTGELFF. The DNA for the CDR3 is TGTGCCAGCAGCCAACAGGGCACCGGGGAGCTGTTTTTT.

The sample holds one count of this clonotype. The J gene is TRBJ2-3, the V gene TRBV11-1; TRBD2 aligns across 14 bases. With V trimmed by 4 bases and J by 5 bases, 11 bases remained unmatched. The germline V gene encodes CDR1 SGHAT and CDR2 FQDESV (reference sequence). The CDR3 contains 18 residues. CDR3 sequence reads: CASSSGTSGGGYRDTQYF. DNA of the CDR3: TGTGCCAGCAGCTCTGGGACTAGCGGGGGAGGATACAGAGATACGCAGTATTTT.

The chain joins TRBV5-6 to TRBJ2-5; 10 bases are a match to TRBD2. The V gene's germline CDR1 is SGHDT and CDR2 YYEEEE. With V trimmed by 6 bases and J by 5 bases, 10 bases remained unmatched. This CDR3 has 15 residues. For the CDR3, the DNA is TGTGCCAGCAAACTAGCGGGGAGAATGGGGGAGACCCAGTACTTC. Protein: CASKLAGRMGETQYF.

This clonotype was seen repeatedly, ten times or more. This rearrangement joins TRBV4-2 to TRBJ2-3; 9 nucleotides line up with TRBD2. The CDR3 consists of 16 residues. The trim removed 1 base at V and 4 bases at J, leaving 6 bases unmatched. From germline, CDR1 is LGHNA and CDR2 YNFKEQ. The DNA of the CDR3 is TGTGCCAGCAGCCAAGCGTCTAGCGGGGCTCCAGATACGCAGTATTTT. It translates to CASSQASSGAPDTQYF.